This entry lists 7 T cell receptor beta chains sequenced from one sample in a study of PD-1 blockade in classical Hodgkin lymphoma. Sequencing was performed with immunoSEQ multiplex PCR; in TCRdb, only in-frame clones are kept and a portion is missing. The top ten clones hold 10% of a sample with approximately 65,000 clones, roughly nine tenths of them seen once. Time point given: cycle 4 day 1 (C4D1), after less than 7 weeks of nivolumab. Each patient relapsed following autologous stem cell transplantation, and prior brentuximab vedotin exposure differed. Sample: peripheral blood mononuclear cells (PBMCs), taken before the fourth cycle of nivolumab. These receptors originate from a human donor with classical Hodgkin lymphoma.

The rearrangement uses TRBV2 and TRBJ2-1; 13 nucleotides match TRBD2. The CDR3 spans 16 residues. J gave up 8 bases and V 6 bases, and 10 bases lay outside the gene matches. The V gene's germline CDR1 is SNHLY and CDR2 FYNNEI. The CDR3 sequence is CASRVLAGGPEDEQFF. The CDR3, as DNA: TGTGCCAGCAGGGTACTAGCGGGGGGGCCAGAGGATGAGCAGTTCTTC.

The chain is built from TRBV5-4 and TRBJ1-6, with D perhaps TRBD1 (5 bases). The CDR3 contains 20 residues. Germline V CDR1 and CDR2: SGHNT, YYREEE (reference sequence). Trimming cost V 3 bases and J 7 bases, with 29 bases left between them. Written as DNA, the CDR3 is TGTGCCAGCAGCTACAGGTCGCTGACATGGCCCGCCAAACACAATTCACCCCTCCACTTT. Protein sequence: CASSYRSLTWPAKHNSPLHF.

This CDR3 is CASSPEGGDQPQHF. CDR3 sequence (DNA): TGCGCCAGCAGCCCGGAGGGCGGAGATCAGCCCCAGCATTTT. The chain uses TRBV4-1 and TRBJ1-5; D is ambiguous. Germline V lookup: CDR1 MGHRA, CDR2 YSYEKL. V lost 4 bases, J lost 5 bases, and 12 bases lay in between. This CDR3 has 14 amino acids.

V and J are TRBV4-1 and TRBJ1-1; TRBD1 matches at 8 bases. The ends lost 0 bases at V and 2 bases at J; junction bases unmatched: 8. The length of the CDR3 is 17 residues. Per the germline V gene, CDR1 is MGHRA and CDR2 is YSYEKL. DNA for the CDR3: TGCGCCAGCAGCCAAGAGGCAGGGGGCAGCGGAAACACTGAAGCTTTCTTT. This codes for CASSQEAGGSGNTEAFF.

The J gene is TRBJ1-1, the V gene TRBV6-5; no clear D gene. This CDR3 contains 13 residues. V was cut by 3 bases and J by 1 base, with 6 bases left in between. CDR1 and CDR2 (germline): MNHEY, SVGAGI. The CDR3, as DNA: TGTGCCAGCAGTTATCTCGAGAACACTGAAGCTTTCTTT. This codes for CASSYLENTEAFF.

The chain is built from TRBV5-5 and TRBJ1-5; TRBD1 is a possible D gene (6 bases). The germline V gene has CDR1 SGHKS and CDR2 YYEKEE (reference sequence). The V and J ends lost 5 bases and 0 bases respectively, with 9 bases between them. There are 14 residues in the CDR3. DNA of the CDR3: TGTGCCAGCAGTCAAGGGGGTAGCAATCAGCCCCAGCATTTT. Translated: CASSQGGSNQPQHF.

The DNA for the CDR3 is TGTGCCAGCAGCCAAGCCGGCCAGGCTGGAAACACCATATATTTT. Translated: CASSQAGQAGNTIYF. V usage is TRBV14 and J usage is TRBJ1-3, with D unresolved. V gave up 1 base and J gave up 2 bases, with 9 bases separating them. Germline V lookup: CDR1 SGHDN, CDR2 FVKESK. The CDR3 runs to 15 residues.